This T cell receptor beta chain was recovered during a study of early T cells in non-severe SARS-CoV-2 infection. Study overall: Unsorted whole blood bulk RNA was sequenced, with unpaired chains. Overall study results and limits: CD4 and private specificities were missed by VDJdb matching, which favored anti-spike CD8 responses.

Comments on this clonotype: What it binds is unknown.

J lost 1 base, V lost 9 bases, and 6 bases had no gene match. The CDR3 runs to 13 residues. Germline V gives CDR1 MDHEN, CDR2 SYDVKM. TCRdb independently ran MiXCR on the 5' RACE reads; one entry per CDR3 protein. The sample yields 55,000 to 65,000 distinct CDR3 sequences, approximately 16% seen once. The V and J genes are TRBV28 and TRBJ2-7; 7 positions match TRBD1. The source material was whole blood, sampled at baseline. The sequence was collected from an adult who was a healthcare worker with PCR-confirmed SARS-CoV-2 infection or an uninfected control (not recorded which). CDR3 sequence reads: CASTGVPSYEQYF. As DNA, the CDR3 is TGTGCCAGTACAGGGGTTCCGTCCTACGAGCAGTACTTC. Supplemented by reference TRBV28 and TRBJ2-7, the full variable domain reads DVKVTQSSRYLVKRTGEKVFLECVQDMDHENMFWYRQDPGLGLRLIYFSYDVKMKEKGDIPEGYSVSREKKERFSLILESASTNQTSMYLCASTGVPSYEQYFGPGTRLTVT.